This T cell receptor beta chain was documented in a study of CD8+ T cells in alopecia areata. There are 14 residues in the CDR3. Trimming took 5 bases from V and 2 from J, leaving 11 bases between them. Per germline, CDR1 LNHNV and CDR2 YYDKDF (reference sequence). Extraction of RNA preceded its reverse transcription into cDNA, which served as the sequencing template. Using immunoSEQ multiplex PCR, the repertoire was profiled, and TCRdb retains in-frame clones only, with some absent. The top ten hold approximately 16% of the sample, which has approximately 140,000 clones, about 90% seen once. Alopecia areata patients had lesional scalp punch biopsies and peripheral blood taken from them.

V usage is TRBV15 and J usage is TRBJ2-3, with D uncertain. The receptor was isolated from a human donor with alopecia areata. Sequencing used CD8+ T cells sorted from blood, obtained at week 0. DNA of the CDR3: TGTGCCACCAGCCCCAGGACCCCCACAGATACGCAGTATTTT. Its protein product is CATSPRTPTDTQYF.